The next 15 T cell receptor beta chains were all read from a single sample in a study of identical twins. TCRdb passed the 5' RACE reads through MiXCR, listing each CDR3 protein once. The repertoire holds nearly 650,000 distinct CDR3 sequences, with under 8.5% as singletons. The data were also submitted as part of a second study, on yellow fever vaccine responses in identical twins.

The specimen was PBMCs. These receptors were collected from a woman aged 18-30 years in good health.

This clonotype showed up just a few times. The chain uses TRBV20-1 and TRBJ2-1; D remains unclear. The germline V gene encodes CDR1 DFQATT and CDR2 SNEGSKA (reference sequence). Trimming pared 5 bases from V and 8 bases from J, leaving 7 bases between. This CDR3 is 10 amino acids long. The CDR3 region has the DNA TGCAGTGCTTTGAGGTATGAGCAGTTCTTC. This translates into CSALRYEQFF.

The chain recombines TRBV5-5 with TRBJ2-7, with D perhaps matching TRBD1 (6 bases). Germline CDR1 and CDR2: SGHKS and YYEKEE (reference sequence). The CDR3 is made up of 15 amino acids. V lost 6 bases and J 4 bases, leaving 20 bases between the germline ends. The CDR3 DNA is TGTGCCAGCACACCGAACCCGCAGGGGTGGTACGAGCAGTACGTC. Its translation: CASTPNPQGWYEQYV.

This clonotype has only a few counts. This rearrangement joins TRBV5-1 to TRBJ2-7; D may be TRBD2 (7 bases). Germline CDR1 SGHRS, CDR2 YFSETQ. The CDR3 spans 17 residues. Trimming pared 0 bases from V and 0 bases from J, leaving 16 bases between. CDR3 DNA: TGCGCCAGCAGCTTGGAGGGAGGGACAAAGAGCTCCTACGAGCAGTACTTC. It codes for CASSLEGGTKSSYEQYF.

This clonotype was recorded at least ten times. The CDR3: CASTSGPYGYTF. The CDR3, as DNA: TGTGCCAGCACTTCTGGGCCCTATGGCTACACCTTC. The chain employs TRBV12-3 or TRBV12-4 and TRBJ1-2; D gene unclear. The CDR3 consists of 12 residues. Trimming left V 7 bases short and J 4 bases short, with 10 bases between.

The table lists this clonotype with many counts. V and J are TRBV5-6 and TRBJ2-1; 9 nucleotides align to TRBD1. This CDR3 is 15 amino acids long. The V gene end was trimmed by 2 bases and the J gene end by 4 bases; junction bases not matched to a gene: 4. CDR1 is SGHDT and CDR2 is YYEEEE in the germline V gene. CDR3 region: CASSFPGQGYNEQFF. In nucleotides, the CDR3 is TGTGCCAGCAGCTTCCCGGGACAGGGTTACAATGAGCAGTTCTTC.

Concerning this clonotype: This clone may be a read error of a much larger clone one base away. The chain combines TRBV5-5 with TRBJ2-2, with 8 bases identical to TRBD1. CDR1 and CDR2 from the germline V gene are SGHKS and YYEKEE (reference sequence). There are 14 residues in the CDR3. J lost 1 base, V lost 6 bases, and 2 bases had no gene match. CDR3 in amino acids: CASKDRVNTGELFF. Written as DNA, the CDR3 is TGTGCCAGCAAGGACAGGGTGAACACCGGGGAGCTGTTTTTT.

This clonotype came up many times. J is TRBJ1-2 and V is TRBV9; tentatively, D is TRBD1 (5 bases). The V end lost 1 base, the J end lost 4 bases, and 11 bases lay between the germline ends. Per germline, CDR1 SGDLS and CDR2 YYNGEE. This CDR3 is 14 amino acids long. CDR3 in DNA: TGTGCCAGCAGCGTATACAGCGGGGGCTATGGCTACACCTTC. It encodes CASSVYSGGYGYTF.

In the case of this clonotype: One end of the junction varies from germline; a read error may be responsible. This chain connects TRBV12-3 or TRBV12-4 to TRBJ2-2, with 12 bases fitting TRBD2. The length of the CDR3 is 19 residues. The CDR3 DNA reads as TGTGCCAGCTGTTTAGTGGTCTCACTAGCGGGAGGTAGCACCGGGGAGCTGTTTTTT. Translation gives CASCLVVSLAGGSTGELFF.

This clonotype has at least ten counts. The chain carries TRBV5-1 and TRBJ2-7; 10 bases are a match to TRBD1. V lost 3 bases to trimming and J lost 7 bases; unmatched junction nucleotides: 10. The CDR3 totals 15 residues. CDR1 SGHRS and CDR2 YFSETQ come from the germline V gene. The CDR3 region has the DNA TGCGCCAGCAGCTCGACAGGGGGCAGCCGGGAAGAGCAGTACTTC. Protein: CASSSTGGSREEQYF.

V usage is TRBV5-5 and J usage is TRBJ2-7; TRBD1 matches at 9 bases. The germline V gene has CDR1 SGHKS and CDR2 YYEKEE (reference sequence). The CDR3 is 15 residues long. With 0 bases clipped from V and 4 bases from J, the junction kept 5 bases outside the gene matches. CDR3 in amino acids: CASSLEQGARYEQYV. The CDR3 bases are TGTGCCAGCAGCTTGGAACAGGGGGCCAGGTACGAGCAGTACGTC.

This chain links TRBV19 with TRBJ2-5, with 7 bases matching TRBD1. The J segment lost 3 bases and the V segment lost 6 bases, leaving 7 bases of the junction unmatched. CDR3 size: 14 residues. CDR1 is LNHDA, CDR2 SQIVND, per germline (reference sequence). The CDR3 DNA sequence: TGTGCCAGTAGAACGACAGGGACAAAAGAGACCCAGTACTTC. This codes for CASRTTGTKETQYF.

This clonotype was observed a few times. V usage is TRBV5-5 and J usage is TRBJ2-7; D is undetermined. CDR3 length: 17 amino acids. V was pared by 0 bases and J by 2 bases, with 18 bases between. Looked up from germline, CDR1 is SGHKS and CDR2 is YYEKEE (reference sequence). The CDR3 sequence is CASSLVARSESTYEQYF. CDR3 nucleotide sequence: TGTGCCAGCAGCTTGGTTGCTAGGAGTGAATCAACCTACGAGCAGTACTTC.

This chain links TRBV28 with TRBJ2-5; no firm D call. The CDR3 length is 14 residues. Germline V gene lookup returns CDR1 MDHEN and CDR2 SYDVKM. V shed 5 bases and J shed 5 bases, with 15 bases lying between them. CDR3 residues: CASSGRKKRETQYF. As DNA, the CDR3 is TGTGCCAGCAGTGGACGGAAGAAGCGTGAGACCCAGTACTTC. The full variable domain, in which reference TRBV28 and TRBJ2-5 provide the parts outside the CDR3, is DVKVTQSSRYLVKRTGEKVFLECVQDMDHENMFWYRQDPGLGLRLIYFSYDVKMKEKGDIPEGYSVSREKKERFSLILESASTNQTSMYLCASSGRKKRETQYFGPGTRLLVL.

This clonotype was recorded many times. The V gene is TRBV5-5, the J gene TRBJ1-2; the match to TRBD1 covers 7 bases. With V trimmed by 0 bases and J by 4 bases, 6 bases remained unmatched. CDR3 size: 15 residues. Germline loops: CDR1 SGHKS, CDR2 YYEKEE (reference sequence). This chain's CDR3 is CASSLGDRVSYGYTF. CDR3 nucleotides: TGTGCCAGCAGCTTGGGAGACAGGGTTTCCTATGGCTACACCTTC.

The chain recombines TRBV7-8 with TRBJ1-1, with 9 nucleotides matching TRBD1. This CDR3 spans 17 amino acids. Trimming cost V 5 bases and J 6 bases; bases outside gene matches: 16. CDR1 is SGHVS, CDR2 FQNEAQ, per germline. The CDR3 DNA is TGTGCCAGCAGCCTAAAAACAGGGGGCTTGTATGGCGCTGAAGCTTTCTTT. Residues: CASSLKTGGLYGAEAFF.